This TCR beta chain was captured in a study of shared clonotypes between healthy human individuals. Study findings and constraints: Larger estimated richness was generally recorded for naive subsets relative to memory subsets.

The CDR3 covers 15 residues. V gave up 1 base and J gave up 6 bases, with 16 bases separating them. CDR1 is LNHNV, CDR2 YYDKDF, per germline (reference sequence). Some clones are missing from TCRdb's copy, which holds only in-frame ones; the method was immunoSEQ multiplex PCR. Of 2 million to 2.5 million clones detected, more than 80% appear once; the ten largest clones hold under 0.45%. On this clone itself: Its antigen is unknown.

The chain links TRBV15 to TRBJ2-7, with D perhaps matching TRBD2 (5 bases). Sequencing used naive CD4+ T cells from PBMCs. As to subset: CD45RA+ positively selected. The TCR originated in a man aged 18 to 29 in good health. Some clones in this sample may be carry-over from other donors' samples. CDR3 protein: CATSRAGELYGEQYF. The DNA of the CDR3 is TGTGCCACCAGCAGAGCCGGGGAGCTCTACGGCGAGCAGTACTTC.